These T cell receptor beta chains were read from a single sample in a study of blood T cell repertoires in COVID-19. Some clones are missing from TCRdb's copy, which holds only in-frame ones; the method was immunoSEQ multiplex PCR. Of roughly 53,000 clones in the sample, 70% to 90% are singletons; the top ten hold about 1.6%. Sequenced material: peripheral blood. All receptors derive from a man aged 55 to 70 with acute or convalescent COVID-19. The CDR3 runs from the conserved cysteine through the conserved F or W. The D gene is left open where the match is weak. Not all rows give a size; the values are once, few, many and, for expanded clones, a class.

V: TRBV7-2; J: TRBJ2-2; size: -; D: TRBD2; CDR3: CARWEGKNTGELFF
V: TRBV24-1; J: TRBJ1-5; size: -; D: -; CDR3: CATSREGKHQPQHF
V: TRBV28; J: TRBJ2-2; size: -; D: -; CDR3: CASTEGGQNTGELFF
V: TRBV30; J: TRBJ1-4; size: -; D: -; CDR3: CAWSRASVEEKLFF
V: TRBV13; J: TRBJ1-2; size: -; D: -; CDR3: CASSSLTDRTNSNYGYTF
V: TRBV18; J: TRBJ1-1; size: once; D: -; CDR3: CASSPPQGSNTEAFF
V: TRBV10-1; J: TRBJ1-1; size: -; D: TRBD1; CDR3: CASSHDRDAEAFF
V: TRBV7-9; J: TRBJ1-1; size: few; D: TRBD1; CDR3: CASTENRDRKRPEAFF
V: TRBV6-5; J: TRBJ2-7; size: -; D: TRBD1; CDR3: CASTPGQEVSYEQYF
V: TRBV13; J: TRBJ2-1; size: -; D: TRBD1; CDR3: CASSSRDRGWAEQFF
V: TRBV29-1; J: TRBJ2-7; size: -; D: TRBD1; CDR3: CSVVRWTGTISSLPYEQYF